This T cell receptor (beta chain) was captured by sequencing in a study of blood T cell repertoires in COVID-19. Across the study: Some COVID-19 samples were acute and others convalescent; all came from the United States, Italy and Spain. PBMCs, B-cell-depleted T cells, or T cells provided the cDNA or gDNA that made up the material.

The V gene's germline CDR1 is SNHLY and CDR2 FYNNEI. After removal of 3 bases from V and 10 bases from J, the junction contained 18 bases not matched to a gene. The CDR3 loop spans 18 amino acids. Original processing notes: Counts of nucleated cells, estimated from reference gene primer amplification, were obtained. Measured with immunoSEQ multiplex PCR; TCRdb has only the in-frame clones, and not every one. That table supplies the V and J calls and clone size; D and trimming were determined from the DNA. The repertoire holds some 88,000 clones, 86% seen once, with less than 9% in the top ten. The TCR originated in a man aged 60-69 years with acute or convalescent COVID-19. This chain joins TRBV2 and TRBJ2-1, with 10 positions matching TRBD2. What was sequenced was peripheral blood. The CDR3 region has the DNA TGTGCCAGCAGTGATAAGGATCTAAGAGCGGGAGGGCCGGGAGAGCAGTTCTTC. Protein sequence: CASSDKDLRAGGPGEQFF.